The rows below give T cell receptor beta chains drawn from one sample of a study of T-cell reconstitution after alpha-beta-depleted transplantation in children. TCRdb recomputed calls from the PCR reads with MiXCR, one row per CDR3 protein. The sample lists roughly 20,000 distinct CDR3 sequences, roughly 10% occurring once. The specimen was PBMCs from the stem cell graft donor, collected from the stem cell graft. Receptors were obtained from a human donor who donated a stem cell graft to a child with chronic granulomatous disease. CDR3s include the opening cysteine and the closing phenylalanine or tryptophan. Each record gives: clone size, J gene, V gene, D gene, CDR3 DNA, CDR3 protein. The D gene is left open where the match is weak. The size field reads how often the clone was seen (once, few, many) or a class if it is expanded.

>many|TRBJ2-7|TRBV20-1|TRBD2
TGCAGTGCTAGAACCGGGACTAGCGGGACCTGGTACTTC
CSARTGTSGTWYF
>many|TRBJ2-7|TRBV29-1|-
TGCAGCGTTGAAGACCCCGGAAGGCAGGGTGGGGAGCAGTACTTC
CSVEDPGRQGGEQYF
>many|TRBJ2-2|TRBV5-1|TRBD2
TGCGCCAGCAGCCCTTATCCACCGGGCACTAGCGGGGGCCCGAACACCGGGGAGCTGTTTTTT
CASSPYPPGTSGGPNTGELFF
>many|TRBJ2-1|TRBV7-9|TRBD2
TGTGCCAGCAGCTTTTATAGAGCCATTTTAGCGGGGGGGAATGAGCAGTTCTTC
CASSFYRAILAGGNEQFF
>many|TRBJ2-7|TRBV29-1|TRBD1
TGCAGCGTTTGTGGGACAGGGACGATCCTCTACGAGCAGTACTTC
CSVCGTGTILYEQYF
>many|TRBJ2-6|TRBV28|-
TGTGCCAGCAGCCCGGAACAGACAACTCCCGGGGCCAACGTCCTGACTTTC
CASSPEQTTPGANVLTF
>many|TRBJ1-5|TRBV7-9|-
TGTGCCAGCAGCTTACCAGGGGAGGATCAGCCCCAGCATTTT
CASSLPGEDQPQHF
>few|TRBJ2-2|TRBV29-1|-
TGCAGCGCCAAGGGGAGGTTTGGAACCGGGGAGCTGTTTTTT
CSAKGRFGTGELFF
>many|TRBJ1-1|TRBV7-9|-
TGTGCCAGCAGCTTAGCCCACGGGAACACTGAAGCTTTCTTT
CASSLAHGNTEAFF
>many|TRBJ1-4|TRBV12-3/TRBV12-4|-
TGTGCCAGCACCTCGACAGGAACTAATGAAAAACTGTTTTTT
CASTSTGTNEKLFF
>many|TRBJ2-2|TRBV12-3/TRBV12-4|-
TGTGCCAGCAGTTTGCGTCCTGCCGGGGAGCTGTTTTTT
CASSLRPAGELFF
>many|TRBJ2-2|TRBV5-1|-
TGCGCCAGCAGCACGCAACTTAGAAACACCGGGGAGCTGTTTTTT
CASSTQLRNTGELFF
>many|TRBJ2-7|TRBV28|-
TGTGCCAGCCGACAGCGAGACCCCTACGAGCAGTACTTC
CASRQRDPYEQYF
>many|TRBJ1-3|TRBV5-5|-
TGTGCCAGCAGCTTTTCGTCGACAGTCTCTGGAAACACCATATATTTT
CASSFSSTVSGNTIYF
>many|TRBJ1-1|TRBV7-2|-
TGTGCCAGCAGCTCCTACATGACTGAAGCTTTCTTT
CASSSYMTEAFF
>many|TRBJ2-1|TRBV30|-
TGTGCCTGGAGTCTACTAGTTAATGAGCAGTTCTTC
CAWSLLVNEQFF
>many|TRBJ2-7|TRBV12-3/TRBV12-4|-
TGTGCCAGCAGTCGGGACCGGGGGGCTTACGAGCAGTACTTC
CASSRDRGAYEQYF
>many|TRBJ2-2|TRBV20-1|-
TGCAGTGCGAAAAGTAGGGGGAAAAACACCGGGGAGCTGTTTTTT
CSAKSRGKNTGELFF
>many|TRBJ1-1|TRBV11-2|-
TGTGCCAGCAGCCCGGGGACGGCTGTGAACACTGAAGCTTTCTTT
CASSPGTAVNTEAFF
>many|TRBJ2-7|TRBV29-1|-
TGCAGCGTTGTAGGAGGCTACGAGCAGTACTTC
CSVVGGYEQYF